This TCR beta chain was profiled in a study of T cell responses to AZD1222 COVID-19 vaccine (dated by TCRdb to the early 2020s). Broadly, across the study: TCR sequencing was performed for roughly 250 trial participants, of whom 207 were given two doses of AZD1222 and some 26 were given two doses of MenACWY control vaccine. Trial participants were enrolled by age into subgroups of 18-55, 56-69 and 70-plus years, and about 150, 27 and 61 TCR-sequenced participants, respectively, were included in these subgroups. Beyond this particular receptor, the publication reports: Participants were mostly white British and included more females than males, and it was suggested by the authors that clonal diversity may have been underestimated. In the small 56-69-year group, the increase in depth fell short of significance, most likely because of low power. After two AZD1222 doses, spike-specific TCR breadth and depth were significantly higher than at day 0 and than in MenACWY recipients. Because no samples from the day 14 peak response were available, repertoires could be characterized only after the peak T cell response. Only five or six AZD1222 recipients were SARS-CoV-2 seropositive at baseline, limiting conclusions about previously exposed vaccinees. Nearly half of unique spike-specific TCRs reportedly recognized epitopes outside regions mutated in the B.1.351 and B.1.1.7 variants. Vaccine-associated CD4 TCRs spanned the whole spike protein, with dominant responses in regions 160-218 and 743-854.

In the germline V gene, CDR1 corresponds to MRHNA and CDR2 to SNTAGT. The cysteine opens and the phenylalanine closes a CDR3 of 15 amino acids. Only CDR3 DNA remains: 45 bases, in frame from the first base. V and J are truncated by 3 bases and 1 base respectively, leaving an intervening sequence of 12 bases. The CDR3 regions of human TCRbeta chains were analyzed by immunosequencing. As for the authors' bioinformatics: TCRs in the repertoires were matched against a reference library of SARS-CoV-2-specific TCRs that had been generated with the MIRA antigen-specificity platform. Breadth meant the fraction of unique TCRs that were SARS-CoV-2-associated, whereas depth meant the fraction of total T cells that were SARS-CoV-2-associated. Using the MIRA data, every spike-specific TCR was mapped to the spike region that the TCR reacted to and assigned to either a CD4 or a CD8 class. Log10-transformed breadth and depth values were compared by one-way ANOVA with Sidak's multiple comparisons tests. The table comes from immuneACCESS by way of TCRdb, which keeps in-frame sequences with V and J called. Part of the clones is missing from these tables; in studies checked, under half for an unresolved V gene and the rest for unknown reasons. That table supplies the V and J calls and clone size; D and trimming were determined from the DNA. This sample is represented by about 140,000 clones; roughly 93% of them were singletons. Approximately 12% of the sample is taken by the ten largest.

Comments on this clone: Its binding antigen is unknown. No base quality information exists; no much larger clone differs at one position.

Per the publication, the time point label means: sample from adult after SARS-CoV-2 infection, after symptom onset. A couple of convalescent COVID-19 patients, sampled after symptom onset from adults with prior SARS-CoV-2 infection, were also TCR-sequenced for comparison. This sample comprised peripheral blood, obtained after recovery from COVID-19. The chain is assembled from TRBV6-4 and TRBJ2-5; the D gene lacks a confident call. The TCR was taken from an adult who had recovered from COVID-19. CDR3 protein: CASSEGRTLQETQYF. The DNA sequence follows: TGTGCCAGCAGTGAAGGCAGGACCCTCCAAGAGACCCAGTACTTC.